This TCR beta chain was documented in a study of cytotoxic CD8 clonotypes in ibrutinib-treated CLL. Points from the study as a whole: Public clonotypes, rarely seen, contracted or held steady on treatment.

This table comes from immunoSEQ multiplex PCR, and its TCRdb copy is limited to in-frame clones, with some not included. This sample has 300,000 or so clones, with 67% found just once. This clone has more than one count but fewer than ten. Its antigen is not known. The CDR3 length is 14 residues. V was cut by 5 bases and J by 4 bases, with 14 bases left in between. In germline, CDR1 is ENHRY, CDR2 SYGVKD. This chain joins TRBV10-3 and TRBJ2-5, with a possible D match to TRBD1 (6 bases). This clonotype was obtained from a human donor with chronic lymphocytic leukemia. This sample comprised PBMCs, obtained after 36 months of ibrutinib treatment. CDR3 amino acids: CAISPVRDTETQYF. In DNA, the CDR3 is TGTGCCATCAGTCCTGTCCGGGACACAGAGACCCAGTACTTC.